One sample yielded the 12 T cell receptor beta chains listed below, sequenced in a study of T cells expressing NK-cell markers. TCRdb re-called the 5' RACE reads and shows each CDR3 protein once, DNA omitted. This sample's table reports fewer than 400,000 distinct CDR3 sequences. Material: blood T cells: a sorted CD56 or NKG2C T cell subset, CD4+ or CD8+ T cells, or bulk PBMC T cells (not recorded which). These receptors all stem from a woman aged 50 to 60 in good health.

The genes are TRBV21-1 and TRBJ2-2; checking the TCRdb D call of TRBD2 is not possible without DNA. TRBV21-1 is tagged as a pseudogene. This CDR3 has 17 residues. CDR3 protein: CASSELTSVANTGELFF.

V gene TRBV5-1 combines with J gene TRBJ1-1. This CDR3 has 14 amino acids. The germline V gene has CDR1 SGHRS and CDR2 YFSETQ. CDR3 in amino acids: CASSLVFLGTEAFF.

The chain employs TRBV7-2 and TRBJ2-5; there is no DNA to check the TCRdb D call of TRBD2. The V gene's germline CDR1 is SGHTA and CDR2 FQGNSA. This CDR3 region has 17 residues. CDR3 residues: CASSLSQLAGGLGTQYF.

This chain joins TRBV21-1 and TRBJ2-3. TRBV21-1 is labeled a pseudogene. CDR3 length: 13 amino acids. The CDR3: CASSKNSTDTQYF.

The V gene is TRBV14, the J gene TRBJ2-5; checking the TCRdb D call of TRBD2 is not possible without DNA. This CDR3 has 14 residues. Looked up from germline, CDR1 is SGHDN and CDR2 is FVKESK. The CDR3 sequence: CASSQVGTKETQYF.

The chain combines TRBV7-7 with TRBJ2-1; TCRdb designates TRBD2, a call that cannot be tested without DNA. This CDR3 has 15 amino acids. The germline V gene has CDR1 SSHAT and CDR2 FNYEAQ (reference sequence). The CDR3 reads CASSLLAGGPDEQFF.

The chain is built from TRBV29-1 and TRBJ2-2; TCRdb selects TRBD2, and the lack of DNA leaves this call unchecked. Germline V CDR1 and CDR2: SQVTM, ANQGSEA. The CDR3 length is 15 residues. The CDR3 sequence: CSVGGLADGTGELFF.

The chain links TRBV5-1 to TRBJ1-1. The length of the CDR3 is 11 residues. Germline V gene sequence: CDR1 SGHRS, CDR2 YFSETQ. This CDR3 reads CASFSGTEAFF.

This rearrangement joins TRBV5-1 to TRBJ1-5; without DNA, the TCRdb call of TRBD1 cannot be checked. CDR1 and CDR2 from the germline V gene are SGHRS and YFSETQ. This CDR3 contains 13 residues. This CDR3 reads CASSEDRGGPQHF.

This chain joins TRBV24-1 and TRBJ2-1; without DNA, the TCRdb call of TRBD2 cannot be checked. This CDR3 comprises 15 residues. CDR1 and CDR2 (germline): KGHDR, SFDVKD. Here the CDR3 reads CATSPLTSGSNEQFF.

The chain joins TRBV6-2 or TRBV6-3 to TRBJ2-7; without DNA, the TCRdb call of TRBD1 cannot be checked. The CDR3 is made up of 13 amino acids. From germline, CDR1 is MNHEY and CDR2 SVGEGT. CDR3 sequence: CASRPGQIYEQYF.

The chain carries TRBV25-1 and TRBJ2-1; there is no DNA to check the TCRdb D call of TRBD1. Looked up from germline, CDR1 is MGHDK and CDR2 is SYGVNS. The CDR3 is 13 residues long. CDR3 residues: CATLEVTYNEQFF. The full variable domain, rest sourced from reference TRBV25-1 and TRBJ2-1, is EADIYQTPRYLVIGTGKKITLECSQTMGHDKMYWYQQDPGMELHLIHYSYGVNSTEKGDLSSESTVSRIRTEHFPLTLESARPSHTSQYLCATLEVTYNEQFFGPGTRLTVL.